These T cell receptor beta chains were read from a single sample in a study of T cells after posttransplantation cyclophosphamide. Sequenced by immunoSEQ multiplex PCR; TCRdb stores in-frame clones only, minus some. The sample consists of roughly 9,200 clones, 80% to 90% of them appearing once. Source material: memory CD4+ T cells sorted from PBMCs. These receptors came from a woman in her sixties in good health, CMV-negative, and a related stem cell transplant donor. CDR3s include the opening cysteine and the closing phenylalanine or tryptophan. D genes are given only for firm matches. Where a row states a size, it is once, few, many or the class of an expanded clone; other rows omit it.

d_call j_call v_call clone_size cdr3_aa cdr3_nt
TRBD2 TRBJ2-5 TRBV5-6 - CASDNSGSAETQYF TGTGCCAGCGATAATAGCGGGAGCGCAGAGACCCAGTACTTC
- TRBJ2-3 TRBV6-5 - CASSPEWPEGDTQYF TGTGCCAGCAGCCCGGAGTGGCCCGAAGGCGATACGCAGTATTTT
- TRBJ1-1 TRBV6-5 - CASSYSGLEAFF TGTGCCAGCAGTTACTCGGGGCTTGAAGCTTTCTTT
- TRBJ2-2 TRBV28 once CASSLHRLEVTGELFF TGTGCCAGCAGTTTACACAGACTAGAAGTCACCGGGGAGCTGTTTTTT
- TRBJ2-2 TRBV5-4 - CASSLIGSGTGELFF TGTGCCAGCAGCTTGATCGGGAGTGGCACCGGGGAGCTGTTTTTT
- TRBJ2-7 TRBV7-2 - CASSLAPYRDKSYEQYF TGTGCCAGCAGCTTAGCCCCTTACCGGGATAAATCCTACGAGCAGTACTTC
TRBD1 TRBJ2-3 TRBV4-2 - CASSQGQGAGYRTDTQYF TGTGCCAGCAGCCAGGGACAGGGGGCGGGTTACCGCACAGATACGCAGTATTTT
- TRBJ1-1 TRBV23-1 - CASSPPPRGGFEWTEAFF TGCGCCAGCAGCCCCCCGCCGAGGGGAGGGTTCGAGTGGACTGAAGCTTTCTTT
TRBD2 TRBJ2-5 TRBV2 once CASSALTSGNRRETQYF TGTGCCAGCAGTGCCTTGACTAGCGGGAATCGGCGAGAGACCCAGTACTTC
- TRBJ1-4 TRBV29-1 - CSAKRGGAATNEKLFF TGCAGCGCGAAGCGGGGAGGGGCCGCAACTAATGAAAAACTGTTTTTT
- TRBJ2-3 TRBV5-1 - CASSLEAGGPTDTQYF TGCGCCAGCAGCTTGGAAGCCGGGGGACCCACAGATACGCAGTATTTT
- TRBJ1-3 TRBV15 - CATSRARGGQSGNTIYF TGTGCCACCAGCAGAGCCCGGGGGGGGCAGTCTGGAAACACCATATATTTT
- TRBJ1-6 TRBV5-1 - CASSTQGRSANSPLHF TGCGCCAGCAGCACGCAGGGTAGATCGGCGAATTCACCCCTCCACTTT
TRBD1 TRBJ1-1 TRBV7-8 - CASSARDSSPEAFF TGTGCCAGCAGCGCCCGGGACAGTTCTCCTGAAGCTTTCTTT
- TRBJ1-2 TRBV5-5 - CASNLDGYGYTF TGTGCCAGCAACCTAGACGGATATGGCTACACCTTC
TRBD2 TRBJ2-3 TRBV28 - CASKIGGGTDTQYF TGTGCCAGCAAGATCGGGGGGGGGACAGATACGCAGTATTTT
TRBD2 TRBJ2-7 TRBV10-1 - CASRTPTPGLLDYEQYF TGCGCCAGCAGGACGCCGACACCGGGACTATTAGACTACGAGCAGTACTTC
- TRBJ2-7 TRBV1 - CTNEQGNKAEQYF TGCACCAATGAACAGGGGAACAAGGCCGAGCAGTACTTC
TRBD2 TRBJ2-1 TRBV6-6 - CASSPSGVAYNEQFF TGTGCCAGCAGCCCGAGCGGGGTTGCCTACAATGAGCAGTTCTTC
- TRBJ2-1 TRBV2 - CASRRSWGLRANEQFF TGTGCCAGCAGGAGGTCATGGGGCCTCCGGGCGAATGAGCAGTTCTTC
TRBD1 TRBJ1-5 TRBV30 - CAWSRNRGPQPQHF TGTGCCTGGAGTAGGAACAGGGGGCCTCAGCCCCAGCATTTT
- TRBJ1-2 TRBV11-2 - CASSFGEHYGYTF TGTGCCAGCAGCTTCGGAGAACACTATGGCTACACCTTC
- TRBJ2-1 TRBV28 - CASSKTTSSSYNEQFF TGTGCCAGCAGCAAGACTACTTCGAGCTCCTACAATGAGCAGTTCTTC
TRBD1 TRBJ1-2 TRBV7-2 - CASSLPTGSYGYTF TGTGCCAGCAGCCTCCCGACAGGGTCCTATGGCTACACCTTC
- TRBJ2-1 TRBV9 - CVSSPVASAYEQFF TGTGTCAGCAGCCCCGTGGCTAGTGCGTATGAGCAGTTCTTC
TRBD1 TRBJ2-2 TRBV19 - CASQKGTVNTGELFF TGTGCCAGTCAAAAGGGGACAGTTAACACCGGGGAGCTGTTTTTT
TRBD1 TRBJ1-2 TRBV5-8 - CASSLRQGAYYGYTF TGTGCCAGCAGCTTACGACAGGGCGCCTATTATGGCTACACCTTC
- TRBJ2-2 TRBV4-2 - CASSQGGALTARSGELFF TGTGCCAGCAGCCAAGGGGGCGCTTTAACAGCGAGGTCCGGGGAGCTGTTTTTT
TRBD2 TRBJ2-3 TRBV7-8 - CASSLGLARTDTQYF TGTGCCAGCAGCTTGGGACTAGCGAGAACAGATACGCAGTATTTT
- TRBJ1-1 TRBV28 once CASSFSVRRNTEAFF TGTGCCAGCAGTTTTAGCGTTCGCCGCAACACTGAAGCTTTCTTT